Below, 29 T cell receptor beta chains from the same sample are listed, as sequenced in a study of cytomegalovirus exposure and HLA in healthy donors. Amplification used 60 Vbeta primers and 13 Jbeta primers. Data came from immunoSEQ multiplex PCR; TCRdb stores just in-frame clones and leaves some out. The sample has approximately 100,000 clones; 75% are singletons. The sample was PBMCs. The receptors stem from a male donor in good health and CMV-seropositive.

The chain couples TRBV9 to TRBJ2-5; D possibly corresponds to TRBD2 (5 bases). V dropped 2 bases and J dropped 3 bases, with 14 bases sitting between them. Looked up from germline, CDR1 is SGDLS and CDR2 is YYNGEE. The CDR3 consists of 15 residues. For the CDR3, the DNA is TGTGCCAGCAGCGTCACTAGTGGGAAGAAAGAGACCCAGTACTTC. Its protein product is CASSVTSGKKETQYF.

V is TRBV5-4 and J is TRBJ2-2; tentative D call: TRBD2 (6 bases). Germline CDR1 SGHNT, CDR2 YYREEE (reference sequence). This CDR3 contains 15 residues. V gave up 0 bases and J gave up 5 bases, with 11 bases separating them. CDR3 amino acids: CASSLAQRATGELFF. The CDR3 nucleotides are TGTGCCAGCAGCTTGGCTCAGCGGGCGACCGGGGAGCTGTTTTTT.

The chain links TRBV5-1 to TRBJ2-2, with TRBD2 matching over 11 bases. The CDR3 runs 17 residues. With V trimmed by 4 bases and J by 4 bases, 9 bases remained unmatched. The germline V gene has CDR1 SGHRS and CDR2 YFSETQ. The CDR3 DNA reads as TGCGCCAGCAGCCACCCTAGCGGGGGGAGGTTCACCGGGGAGCTGTTTTTT. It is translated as CASSHPSGGRFTGELFF.

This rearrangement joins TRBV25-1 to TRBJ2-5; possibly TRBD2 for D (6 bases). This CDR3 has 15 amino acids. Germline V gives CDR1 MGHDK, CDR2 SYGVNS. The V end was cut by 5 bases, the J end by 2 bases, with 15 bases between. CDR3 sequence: CASSHSLGGQETQYF. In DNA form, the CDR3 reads TGTGCCAGCAGTCACAGCCTCGGAGGGCAAGAGACCCAGTACTTC.

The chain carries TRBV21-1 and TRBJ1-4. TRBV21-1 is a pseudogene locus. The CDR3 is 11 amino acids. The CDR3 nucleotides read TGTGCCAGCAATCTAGGCGAAAAACTGTTTTTT. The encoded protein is CASNLGEKLFF.

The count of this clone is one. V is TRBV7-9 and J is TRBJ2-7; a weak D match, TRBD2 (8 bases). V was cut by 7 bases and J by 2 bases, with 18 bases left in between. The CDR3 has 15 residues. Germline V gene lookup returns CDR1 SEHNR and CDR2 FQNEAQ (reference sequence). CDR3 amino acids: CASTPGGDRTYEQYF. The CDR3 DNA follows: TGTGCCAGCACCCCCGGGGGGGACAGAACCTACGAGCAGTACTTC.

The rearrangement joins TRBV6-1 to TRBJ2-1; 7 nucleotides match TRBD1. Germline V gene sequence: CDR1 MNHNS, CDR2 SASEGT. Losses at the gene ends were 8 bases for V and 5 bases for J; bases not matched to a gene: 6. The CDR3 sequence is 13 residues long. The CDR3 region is CASLQGLNNEQFF. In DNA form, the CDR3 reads TGTGCCAGCCTACAGGGGCTCAACAATGAGCAGTTCTTC.

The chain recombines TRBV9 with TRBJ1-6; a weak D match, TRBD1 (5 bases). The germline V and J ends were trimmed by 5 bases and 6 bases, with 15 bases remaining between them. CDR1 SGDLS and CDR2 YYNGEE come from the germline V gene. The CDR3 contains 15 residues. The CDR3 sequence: CASRVGGDPNSPLHF. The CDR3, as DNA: TGTGCCAGCAGAGTCGGGGGGGATCCTAATTCACCCCTCCACTTT.

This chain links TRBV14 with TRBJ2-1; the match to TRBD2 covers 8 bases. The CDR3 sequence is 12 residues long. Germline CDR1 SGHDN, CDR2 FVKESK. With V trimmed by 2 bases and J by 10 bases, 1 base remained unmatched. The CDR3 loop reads CASSQIAGEQFF. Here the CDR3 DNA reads TGTGCCAGCAGCCAAATAGCGGGAGAGCAGTTCTTC.

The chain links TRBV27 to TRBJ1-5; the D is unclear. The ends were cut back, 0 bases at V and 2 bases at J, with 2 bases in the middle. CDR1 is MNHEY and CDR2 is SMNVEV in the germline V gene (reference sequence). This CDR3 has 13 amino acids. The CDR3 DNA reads TGTGCCAGCAGTTTATCCGGCAATCAGCCCCAGCATTTT. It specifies CASSLSGNQPQHF.

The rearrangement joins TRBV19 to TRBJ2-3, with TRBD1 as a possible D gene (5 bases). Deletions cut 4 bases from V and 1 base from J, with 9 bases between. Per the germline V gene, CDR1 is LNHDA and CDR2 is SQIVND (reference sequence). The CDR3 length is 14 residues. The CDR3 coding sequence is TGTGCCAGTAGTAGTGGACACGGCACAGATACGCAGTATTTT. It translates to CASSSGHGTDTQYF.

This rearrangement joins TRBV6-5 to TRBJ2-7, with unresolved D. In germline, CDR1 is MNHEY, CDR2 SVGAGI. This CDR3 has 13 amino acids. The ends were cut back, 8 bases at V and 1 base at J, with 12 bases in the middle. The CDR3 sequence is CASANGYSYEQYF. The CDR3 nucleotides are TGTGCCAGCGCAAACGGGTATTCCTACGAGCAGTACTTC.

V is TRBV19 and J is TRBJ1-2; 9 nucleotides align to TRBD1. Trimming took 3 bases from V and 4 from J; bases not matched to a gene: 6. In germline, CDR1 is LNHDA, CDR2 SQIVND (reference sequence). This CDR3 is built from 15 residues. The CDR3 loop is CASSITGTGPYGYTF. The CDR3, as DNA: TGTGCCAGTAGTATTACCGGGACAGGGCCCTATGGCTACACCTTC.

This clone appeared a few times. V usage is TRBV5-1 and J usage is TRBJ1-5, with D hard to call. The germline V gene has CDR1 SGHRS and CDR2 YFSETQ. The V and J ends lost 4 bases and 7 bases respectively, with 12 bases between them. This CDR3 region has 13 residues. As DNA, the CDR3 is TGCGCCAGCAGCCTTTACTCGGGGCAGCCCCAGCATTTT. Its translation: CASSLYSGQPQHF.

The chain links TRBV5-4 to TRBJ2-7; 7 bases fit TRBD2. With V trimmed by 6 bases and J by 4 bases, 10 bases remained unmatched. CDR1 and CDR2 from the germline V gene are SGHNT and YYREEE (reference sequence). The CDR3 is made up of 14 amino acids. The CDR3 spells CASTRAGREYEQYF. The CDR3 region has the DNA TGTGCCAGCACCAGAGCGGGAAGGGAGTACGAGCAGTACTTC.

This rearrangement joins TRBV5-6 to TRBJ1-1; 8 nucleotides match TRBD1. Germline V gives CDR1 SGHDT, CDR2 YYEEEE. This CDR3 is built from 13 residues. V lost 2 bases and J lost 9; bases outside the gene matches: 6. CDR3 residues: CASSLQGGLKAFF. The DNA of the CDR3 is TGTGCCAGCAGCTTACAGGGGGGCCTGAAAGCTTTCTTT.

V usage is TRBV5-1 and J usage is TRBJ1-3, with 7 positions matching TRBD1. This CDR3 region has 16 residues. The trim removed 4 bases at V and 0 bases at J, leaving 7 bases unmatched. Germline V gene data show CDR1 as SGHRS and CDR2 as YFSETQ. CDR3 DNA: TGCGCCAGCAGCGCAAGGACAGGTACCTCTGGAAACACCATATATTTT. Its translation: CASSARTGTSGNTIYF.

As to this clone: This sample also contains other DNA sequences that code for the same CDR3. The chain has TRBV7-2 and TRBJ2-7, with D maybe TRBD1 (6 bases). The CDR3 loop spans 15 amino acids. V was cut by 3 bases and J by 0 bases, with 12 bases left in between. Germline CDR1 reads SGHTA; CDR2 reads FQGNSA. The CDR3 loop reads CASSFSQGLSYEQYF. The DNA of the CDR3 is TGTGCCAGCAGCTTTAGCCAGGGGCTCTCCTACGAGCAGTACTTC.

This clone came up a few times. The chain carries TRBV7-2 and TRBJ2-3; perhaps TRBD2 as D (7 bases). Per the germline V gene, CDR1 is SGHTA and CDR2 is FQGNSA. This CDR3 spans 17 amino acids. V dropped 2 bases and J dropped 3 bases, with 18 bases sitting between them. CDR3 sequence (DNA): TGTGCCAGCAGCTTAATGCGGCGGGGGCTCAGTACAGATACGCAGTATTTT. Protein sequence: CASSLMRRGLSTDTQYF.

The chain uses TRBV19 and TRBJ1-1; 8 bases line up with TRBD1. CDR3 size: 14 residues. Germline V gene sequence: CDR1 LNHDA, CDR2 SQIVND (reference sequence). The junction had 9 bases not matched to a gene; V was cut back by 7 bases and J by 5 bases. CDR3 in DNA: TGTGCCAGTATCGCCTGGGGGACAGGTACTGAAGCTTTCTTT. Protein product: CASIAWGTGTEAFF.

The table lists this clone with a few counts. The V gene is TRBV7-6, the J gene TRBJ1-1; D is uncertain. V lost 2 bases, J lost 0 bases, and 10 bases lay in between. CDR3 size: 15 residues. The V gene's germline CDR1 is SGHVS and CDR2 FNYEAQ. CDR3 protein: CASSLYGLVNTEAFF. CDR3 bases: TGTGCCAGCAGCTTATACGGGTTGGTGAACACTGAAGCTTTCTTT.

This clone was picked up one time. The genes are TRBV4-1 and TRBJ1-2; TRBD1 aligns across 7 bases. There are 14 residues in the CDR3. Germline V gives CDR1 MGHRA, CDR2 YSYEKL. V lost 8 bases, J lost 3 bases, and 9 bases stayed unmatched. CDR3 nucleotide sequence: TGCGCCAGCGGTTTAGACAGGGATGACTATGGCTACACCTTC. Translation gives CASGLDRDDYGYTF.

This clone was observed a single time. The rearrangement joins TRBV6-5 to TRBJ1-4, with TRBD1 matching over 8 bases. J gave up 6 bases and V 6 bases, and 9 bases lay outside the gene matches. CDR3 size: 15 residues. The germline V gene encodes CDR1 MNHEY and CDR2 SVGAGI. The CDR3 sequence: CASRRAQGAYEKLFF. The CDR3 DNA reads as TGTGCCAGCAGACGAGCTCAGGGGGCGTATGAAAAACTGTTTTTT.

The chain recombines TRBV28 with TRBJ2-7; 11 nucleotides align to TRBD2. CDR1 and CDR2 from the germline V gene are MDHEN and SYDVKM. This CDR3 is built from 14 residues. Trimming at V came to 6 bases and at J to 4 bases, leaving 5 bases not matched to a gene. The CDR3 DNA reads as TGTGCCAGCAGCTCGGGGACTAGCGGTTACGAGCAGTACTTC. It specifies CASSSGTSGYEQYF. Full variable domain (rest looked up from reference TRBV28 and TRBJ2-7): DVKVTQSSRYLVKRTGEKVFLECVQDMDHENMFWYRQDPGLGLRLIYFSYDVKMKEKGDIPEGYSVSREKKERFSLILESASTNQTSMYLCASSSGTSGYEQYFGPGTRLTVT.

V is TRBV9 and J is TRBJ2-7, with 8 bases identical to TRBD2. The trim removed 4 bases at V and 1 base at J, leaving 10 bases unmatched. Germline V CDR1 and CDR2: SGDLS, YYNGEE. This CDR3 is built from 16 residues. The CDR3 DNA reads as TGTGCCAGCAGCCCTGAAGGCGGGAGGAGTTCCTACGAGCAGTACTTC. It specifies CASSPEGGRSSYEQYF. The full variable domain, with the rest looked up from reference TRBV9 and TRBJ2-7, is DSGVTQTPKHLITATGQRVTLRCSPRSGDLSVYWYQQSLDQGLQFLIQYYNGEERAKGNILERFSAQQFPDLHSELNLSSLELGDSALYFCASSPEGGRSSYEQYFGPGTRLTVT.

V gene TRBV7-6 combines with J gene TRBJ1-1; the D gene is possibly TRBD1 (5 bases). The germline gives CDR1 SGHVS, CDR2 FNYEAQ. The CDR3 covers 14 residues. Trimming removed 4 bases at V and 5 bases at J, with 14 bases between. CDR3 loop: CASSSQTGFTEAFF. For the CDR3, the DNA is TGTGCCAGCAGCTCACAAACAGGATTTACTGAAGCTTTCTTT. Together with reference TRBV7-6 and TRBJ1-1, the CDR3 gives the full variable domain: GAGVSQSPRYKVTKRGQDVALRCDPISGHVSLYWYRQALGQGPEFLTYFNYEAQQDKSGLPNDRFSAERPEGSISTLTIQRTEQRDSAMYRCASSSQTGFTEAFFGQGTRLTVV.

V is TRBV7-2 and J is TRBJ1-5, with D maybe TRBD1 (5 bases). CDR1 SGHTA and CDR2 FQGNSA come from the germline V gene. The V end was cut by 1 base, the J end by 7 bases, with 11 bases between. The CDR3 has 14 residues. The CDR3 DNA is TGTGCCAGCAGCTTAGGGCAGGGTAGCCAGCCCCAGCATTTT. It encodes CASSLGQGSQPQHF.

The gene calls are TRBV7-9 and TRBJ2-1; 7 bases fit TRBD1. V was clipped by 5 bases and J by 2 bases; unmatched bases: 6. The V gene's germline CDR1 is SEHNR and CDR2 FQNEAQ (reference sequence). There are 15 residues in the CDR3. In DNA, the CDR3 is TGTGCCAGCAGCCCGGGACAGACTACCTACAATGAGCAGTTCTTC. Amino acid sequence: CASSPGQTTYNEQFF.

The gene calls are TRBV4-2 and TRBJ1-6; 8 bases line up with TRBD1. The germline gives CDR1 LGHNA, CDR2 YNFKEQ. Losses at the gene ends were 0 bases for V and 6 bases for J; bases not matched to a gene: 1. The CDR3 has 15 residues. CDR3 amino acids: CASSQEGQGNSPLHF. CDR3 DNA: TGTGCCAGCAGCCAAGAAGGACAGGGTAATTCACCCCTCCACTTT.